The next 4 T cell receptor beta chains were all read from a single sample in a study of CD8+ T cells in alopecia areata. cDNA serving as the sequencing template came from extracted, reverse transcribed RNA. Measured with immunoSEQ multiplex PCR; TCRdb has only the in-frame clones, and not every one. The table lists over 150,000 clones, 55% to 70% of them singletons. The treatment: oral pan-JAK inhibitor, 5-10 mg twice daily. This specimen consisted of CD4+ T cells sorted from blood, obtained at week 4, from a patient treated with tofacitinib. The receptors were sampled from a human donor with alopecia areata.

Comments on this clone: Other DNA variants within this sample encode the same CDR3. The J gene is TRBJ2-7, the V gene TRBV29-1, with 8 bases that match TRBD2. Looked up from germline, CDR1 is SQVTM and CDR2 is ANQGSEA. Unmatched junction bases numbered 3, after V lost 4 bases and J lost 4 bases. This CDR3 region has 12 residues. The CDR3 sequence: CSVGAGGYEQYF. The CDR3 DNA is TGCAGCGTTGGTGCGGGAGGTTACGAGCAGTACTTC.

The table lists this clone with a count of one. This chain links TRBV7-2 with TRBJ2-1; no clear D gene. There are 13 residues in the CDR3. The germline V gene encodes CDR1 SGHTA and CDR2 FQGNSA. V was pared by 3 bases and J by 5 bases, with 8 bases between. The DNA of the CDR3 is TGTGCCAGCAGCTTGTTCAAGAACAATGAGCAGTTCTTC. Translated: CASSLFKNNEQFF. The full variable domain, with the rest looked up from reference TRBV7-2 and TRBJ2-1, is GAGVSQSPSNKVTEKGKDVELRCDPISGHTALYWYRQSLGQGLEFLIYFQGNSAPDKSGLPSDRFSAERTGGSVSTLTIQRTQQEDSAVYLCASSLFKNNEQFFGPGTRLTVL.

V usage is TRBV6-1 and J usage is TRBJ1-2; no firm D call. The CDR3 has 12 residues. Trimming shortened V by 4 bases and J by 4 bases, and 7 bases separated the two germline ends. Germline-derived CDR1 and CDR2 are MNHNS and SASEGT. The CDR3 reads CASSVNVYGYTF. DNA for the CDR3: TGTGCCAGCAGTGTAAATGTCTATGGCTACACCTTC.

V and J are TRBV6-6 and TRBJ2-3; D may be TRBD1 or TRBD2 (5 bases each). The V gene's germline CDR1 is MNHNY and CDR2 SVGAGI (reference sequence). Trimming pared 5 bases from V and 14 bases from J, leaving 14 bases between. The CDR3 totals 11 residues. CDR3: CASSPGTDRYF. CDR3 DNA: TGTGCCAGCAGTCCGGGGACCGACCGGTATTTT.